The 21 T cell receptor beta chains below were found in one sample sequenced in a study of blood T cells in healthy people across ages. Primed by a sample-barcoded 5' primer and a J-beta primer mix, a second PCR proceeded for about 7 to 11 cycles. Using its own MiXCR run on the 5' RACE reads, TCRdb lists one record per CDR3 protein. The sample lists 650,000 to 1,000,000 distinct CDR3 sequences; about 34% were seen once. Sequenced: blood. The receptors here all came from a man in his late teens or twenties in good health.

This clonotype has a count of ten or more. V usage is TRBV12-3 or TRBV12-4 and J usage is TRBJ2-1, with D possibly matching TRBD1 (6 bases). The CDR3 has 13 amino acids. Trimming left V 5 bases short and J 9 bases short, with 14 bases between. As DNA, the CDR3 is TGTGCCAGCAGTCCCAGGGGAGTCGGTGAGCAGTTCTTC. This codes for CASSPRGVGEQFF.

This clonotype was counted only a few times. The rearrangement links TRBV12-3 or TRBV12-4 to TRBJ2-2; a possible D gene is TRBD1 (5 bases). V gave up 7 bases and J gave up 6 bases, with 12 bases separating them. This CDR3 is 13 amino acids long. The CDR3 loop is CASTIGVSGELFF. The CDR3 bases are TGTGCCAGCACGATAGGGGTTTCCGGGGAGCTGTTTTTT.

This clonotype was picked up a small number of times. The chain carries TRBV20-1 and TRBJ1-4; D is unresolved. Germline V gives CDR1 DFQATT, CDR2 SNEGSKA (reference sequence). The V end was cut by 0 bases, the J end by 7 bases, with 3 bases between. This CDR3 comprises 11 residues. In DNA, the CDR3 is TGCAGTGCTAGAGATAGTGAAAAACTGTTTTTT. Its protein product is CSARDSEKLFF.

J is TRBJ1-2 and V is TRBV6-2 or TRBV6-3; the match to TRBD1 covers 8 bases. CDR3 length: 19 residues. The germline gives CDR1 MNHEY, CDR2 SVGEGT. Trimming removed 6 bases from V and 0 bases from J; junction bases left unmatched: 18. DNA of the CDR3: TGTGCCAGCAGGACCGACGCCGCGGGACAGGCCATATCTAACTATGGCTACACCTTC. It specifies CASRTDAAGQAISNYGYTF.

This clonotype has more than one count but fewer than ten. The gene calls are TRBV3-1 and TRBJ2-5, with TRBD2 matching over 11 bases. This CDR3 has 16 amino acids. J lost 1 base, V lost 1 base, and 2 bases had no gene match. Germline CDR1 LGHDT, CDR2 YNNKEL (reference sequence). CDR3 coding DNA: TGTGCCAGCAGCCAAGGACTAGCGGGATCCCAAGAGACCCAGTACTTC. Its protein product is CASSQGLAGSQETQYF.

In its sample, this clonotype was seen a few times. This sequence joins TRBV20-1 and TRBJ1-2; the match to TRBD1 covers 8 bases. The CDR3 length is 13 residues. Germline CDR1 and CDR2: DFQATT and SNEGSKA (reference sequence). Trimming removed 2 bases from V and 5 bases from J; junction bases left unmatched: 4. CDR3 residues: CSARRDRLYGYTF. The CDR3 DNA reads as TGCAGTGCTAGACGGGACAGGTTATATGGCTACACCTTC.

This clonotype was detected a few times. This CDR3 reads CASSLDMAENYGYTF. The CDR3 nucleotides read TGTGCCAGCAGCTTGGATATGGCGGAAAACTATGGCTACACCTTC. The rearrangement joins TRBV5-5 to TRBJ1-2, with no clear D. This CDR3 has 15 residues. Germline V gene lookup returns CDR1 SGHKS and CDR2 YYEKEE (reference sequence). V was cut by 0 bases and J by 2 bases, with 11 bases left in between. The entire variable domain, with the rest obtained from reference TRBV5-5 and TRBJ1-2, is as follows: DAGVTQSPTHLIKTRGQQVTLRCSPISGHKSVSWYQQVLGQGPQFIFQYYEKEERGRGNFPDRFSARQFPNYSSELNVNALLLGDSALYLCASSLDMAENYGYTFGSGTRLTVV.

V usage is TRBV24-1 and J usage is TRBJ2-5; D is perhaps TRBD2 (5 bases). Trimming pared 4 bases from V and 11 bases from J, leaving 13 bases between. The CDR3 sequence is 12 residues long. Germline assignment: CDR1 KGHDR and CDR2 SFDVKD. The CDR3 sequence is CATSDNNRGQYF. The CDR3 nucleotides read TGTGCCACCAGTGACAACAACCGGGGACAGTACTTC.

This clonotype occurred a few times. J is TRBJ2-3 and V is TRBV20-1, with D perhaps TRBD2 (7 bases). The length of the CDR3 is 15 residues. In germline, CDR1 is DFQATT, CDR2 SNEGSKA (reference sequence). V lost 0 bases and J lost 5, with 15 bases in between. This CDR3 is CSARDEGRGLDTQYF. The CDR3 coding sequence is TGCAGTGCTAGAGATGAAGGGCGGGGGCTAGATACGCAGTATTTT.

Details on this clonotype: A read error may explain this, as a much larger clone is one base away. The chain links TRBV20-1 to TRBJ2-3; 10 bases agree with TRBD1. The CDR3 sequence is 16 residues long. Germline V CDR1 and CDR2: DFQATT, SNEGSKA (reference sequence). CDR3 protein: CSAGPNSGQGPDTRYF. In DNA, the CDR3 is TGCAGTGCTGGACCGAATTCGGGACAGGGGCCAGATACGCGGTATTTT.

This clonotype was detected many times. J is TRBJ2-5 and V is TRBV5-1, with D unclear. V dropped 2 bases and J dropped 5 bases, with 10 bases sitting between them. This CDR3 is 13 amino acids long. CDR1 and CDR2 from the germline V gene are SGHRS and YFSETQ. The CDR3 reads CASSLGSGETQYF. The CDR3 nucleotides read TGCGCCAGCAGCTTAGGGTCCGGGGAGACCCAGTACTTC.

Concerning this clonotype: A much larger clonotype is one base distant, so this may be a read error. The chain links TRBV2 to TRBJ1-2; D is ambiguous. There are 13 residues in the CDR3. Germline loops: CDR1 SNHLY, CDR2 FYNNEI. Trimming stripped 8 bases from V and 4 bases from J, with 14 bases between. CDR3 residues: CASGGRVPYGYTF. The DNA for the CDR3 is TGTGCCAGCGGCGGACGGGTTCCCTATGGCTACACCTTC.

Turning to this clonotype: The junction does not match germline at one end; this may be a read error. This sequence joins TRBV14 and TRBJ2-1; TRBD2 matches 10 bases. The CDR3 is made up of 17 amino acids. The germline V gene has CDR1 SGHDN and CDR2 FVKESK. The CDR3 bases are TGTGCCAGCAGCCATTCTAGCGGGGGAAGCTCCTACAATGAGCGGTTCTTC. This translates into CASSHSSGGSSYNERFF.

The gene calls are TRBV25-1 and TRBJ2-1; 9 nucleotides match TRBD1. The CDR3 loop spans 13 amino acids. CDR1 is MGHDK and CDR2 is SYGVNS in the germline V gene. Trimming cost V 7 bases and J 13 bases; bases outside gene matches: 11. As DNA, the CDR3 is TGTGCCAGCATGGGACAGGGAACCAACGCTCAGTTCTTC. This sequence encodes CASMGQGTNAQFF.

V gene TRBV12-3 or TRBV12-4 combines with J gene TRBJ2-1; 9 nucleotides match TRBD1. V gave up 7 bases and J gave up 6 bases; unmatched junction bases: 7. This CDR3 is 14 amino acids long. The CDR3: CASNTGGEGNEQFF. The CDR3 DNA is TGTGCCAGCAACACAGGGGGCGAAGGCAATGAGCAGTTCTTC.

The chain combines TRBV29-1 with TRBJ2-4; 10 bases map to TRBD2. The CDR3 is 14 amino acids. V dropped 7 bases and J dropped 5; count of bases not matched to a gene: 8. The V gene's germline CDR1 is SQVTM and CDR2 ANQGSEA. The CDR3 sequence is CSARGLAGENIQYF. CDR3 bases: TGCAGCGCCAGAGGGCTAGCGGGGGAAAACATTCAGTACTTC.

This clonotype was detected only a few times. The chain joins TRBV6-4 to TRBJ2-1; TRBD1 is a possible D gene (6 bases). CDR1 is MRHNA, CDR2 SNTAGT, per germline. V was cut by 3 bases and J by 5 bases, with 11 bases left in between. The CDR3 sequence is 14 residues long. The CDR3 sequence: CASSEGAENNEQFF. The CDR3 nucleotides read TGTGCCAGCAGTGAGGGGGCAGAAAACAATGAGCAGTTCTTC.

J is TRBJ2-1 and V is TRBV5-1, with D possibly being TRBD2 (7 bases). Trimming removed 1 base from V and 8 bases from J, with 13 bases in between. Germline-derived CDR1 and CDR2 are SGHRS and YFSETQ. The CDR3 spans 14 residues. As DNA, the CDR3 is TGCGCCAGCAGCTTGACAGGGAGGGACCATGAGCAGTTCTTC. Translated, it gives CASSLTGRDHEQFF.

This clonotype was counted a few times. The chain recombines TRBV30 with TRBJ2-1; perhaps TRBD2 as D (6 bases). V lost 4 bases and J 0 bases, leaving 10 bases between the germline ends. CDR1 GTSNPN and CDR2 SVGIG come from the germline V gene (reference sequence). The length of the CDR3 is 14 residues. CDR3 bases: TGTGCCTGGACCCCCGGGAGCTCCTACAATGAGCAGTTCTTC. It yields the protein CAWTPGSSYNEQFF. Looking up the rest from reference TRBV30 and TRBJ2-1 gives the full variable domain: SQTIHQWPATLVQPVGSPLSLECTVEGTSNPNLYWYRQAAGRGLQLLFYSVGIGQISSEVPQNLSASRPQDRQFILSSKKLLLSDSGFYLCAWTPGSSYNEQFFGPGTRLTVL.

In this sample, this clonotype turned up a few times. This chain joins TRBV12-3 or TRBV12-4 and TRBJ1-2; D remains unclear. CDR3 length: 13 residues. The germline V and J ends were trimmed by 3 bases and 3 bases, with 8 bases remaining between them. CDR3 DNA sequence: TGTGCCAGCAGTTTTGGACGGTACTATGGCTACACCTTC. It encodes CASSFGRYYGYTF.

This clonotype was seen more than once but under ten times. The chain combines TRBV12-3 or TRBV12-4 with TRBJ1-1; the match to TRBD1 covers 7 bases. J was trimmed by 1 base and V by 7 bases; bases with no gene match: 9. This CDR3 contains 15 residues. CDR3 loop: CASTPVRDRNTEAFF. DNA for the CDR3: TGTGCCAGCACCCCGGTCCGGGACAGGAACACTGAAGCTTTCTTT.